These 19 T cell receptor beta chains came from one sample sequenced in a study of blood T cell repertoires in COVID-19 (dated by TCRdb to the early 2020s). The library came from the immunoSEQ multiplex PCR assay. In TCRdb, the immuneACCESS table is reduced to in-frame sequences with V and J assigned. These tables do not hold every clone; where another copy was compared, an unresolved V gene accounts for under half, and the others remain unexplained. For this sample there are about 670,000 clones; just under 90% appear just once. The top ten hold about 0.26% of the sample. The material sequenced was peripheral blood. The source of these receptors is a woman aged 18-29 years with acute or convalescent COVID-19.

The chain uses TRBV19 and TRBJ2-7; TRBD1 is a possible D gene (6 bases). The CDR3 has 13 residues. From germline, CDR1 is LNHDA and CDR2 SQIVND (reference sequence). V was clipped by 5 bases and J by 3 bases, with 11 bases between them. CDR3 sequence reads: CASSSTGIYEQYF. As DNA, the CDR3 is TGTGCCAGTAGTTCGACAGGAATCTACGAGCAGTACTTC.

This chain links TRBV30 with TRBJ1-5; TRBD1 matches at 8 bases. Per the germline V gene, CDR1 is GTSNPN and CDR2 is SVGIG (reference sequence). V dropped 7 bases and J dropped 1; count of bases not matched to a gene: 6. CDR3 size: 14 residues. In DNA form, the CDR3 reads TGTGCCTATAGGCAGGGGGCAAGCAATCAGCCCCAGCATTTT. This codes for CAYRQGASNQPQHF.

This clone was observed a single time. This rearrangement joins TRBV12-3 or TRBV12-4 to TRBJ1-2; unclear D gene. V lost 4 bases to trimming and J lost 8 bases, with 11 bases between them. There are 12 residues in the CDR3. The chain's CDR3 is CASSWADGGYTF. The CDR3 nucleotides are TGTGCCAGCAGTTGGGCAGACGGCGGCTACACCTTC.

V and J are TRBV19 and TRBJ2-1; D might be TRBD1 (5 bases). Trimming removed 7 bases at V and 5 bases at J, with 15 bases between. CDR1 LNHDA and CDR2 SQIVND come from the germline V gene (reference sequence). The CDR3 runs 14 residues. As DNA, the CDR3 is TGTGCCAGTAATGCGCAGGGATACAACAATGAGCAGTTCTTC. This translates into CASNAQGYNNEQFF.

CDR3 sequence (DNA): TGTGCCTGGCGGGGACAGACCTACACTGAAGCTTTCTTT. As protein: CAWRGQTYTEAFF. The chain carries TRBV30 and TRBJ1-1; 7 bases match TRBD1. Germline trimming cut 5 bases from V and 3 bases from J; bases unmatched to any gene: 6. The CDR3 totals 13 residues. Per germline, CDR1 GTSNPN and CDR2 SVGIG (reference sequence).

This clone was found a few times. This chain links TRBV6-4 with TRBJ1-2; D might be TRBD1 (6 bases). Germline V gene data show CDR1 as MRHNA and CDR2 as SNTAGT. V was shortened by 0 bases and J by 4 bases, with 9 bases between the two germline ends. This CDR3 contains 14 residues. DNA for the CDR3: TGTGCCAGCAGTGACTCGACAGGCTCCTATGGCTACACCTTC. It yields the protein CASSDSTGSYGYTF.

Regarding this clone: The conserved phenylalanine or tryptophan is not found at the CDR3 terminus, so this likely reflects a read error. The limits of the CDR3 on the DNA are not certain, so only TCRdb's listed CDR3 is given. This sequence joins TRBV29-1 and TRBJ1-2. The CDR3 has 12 amino acids, counting both end residues. Germline CDR1 reads SQVTM; CDR2 reads ANQGSEA. This chain's CDR3 is CSVEGPLGRLHL.

V gene TRBV5-5 combines with J gene TRBJ1-4; 7 bases map to TRBD1. CDR1 SGHKS and CDR2 YYEKEE come from the germline V gene (reference sequence). Germline trimming cut 6 bases from V and 0 bases from J; bases unmatched to any gene: 14. This CDR3 is built from 18 residues. This CDR3 is CASTDGSGGIATNEKLFF. The CDR3 DNA reads as TGTGCCAGCACCGACGGATCAGGGGGGATTGCAACTAATGAAAAACTGTTTTTT.

This chain uses TRBV30 with TRBJ1-3; 8 nucleotides match TRBD1. Trimming removed 1 base from V and 7 bases from J; junction bases left unmatched: 6. Germline V CDR1 and CDR2: GTSNPN, SVGIG (reference sequence). The CDR3 contains 14 residues. The CDR3 reads CAWSGGTGGNTIYF. CDR3 nucleotides: TGTGCCTGGAGTGGGGGCACAGGGGGGAACACCATATATTTT.

Here the CDR3 DNA reads TGCAGTGCTAGTCATCAGGGGGTAAACACTGAAGCTTTCTTT. It is translated as CSASHQGVNTEAFF. The V gene is TRBV20-1, the J gene TRBJ1-1; 7 bases fit TRBD1. V trimming: 3 bases; J trimming: 2 bases; junction bases outside the gene matches: 6. The CDR3 contains 14 residues. Germline V gene data show CDR1 as DFQATT and CDR2 as SNEGSKA (reference sequence).

The genes are TRBV30 and TRBJ1-2; D unresolved. Germline V gives CDR1 GTSNPN, CDR2 SVGIG (reference sequence). V was trimmed by 0 bases and J by 5 bases, leaving 10 bases between them. The CDR3 totals 13 residues. The CDR3 here is CAWSVRRFYGYTF. CDR3 nucleotides: TGTGCCTGGAGTGTACGCAGGTTTTATGGCTACACCTTC.

CDR3 sequence reads: CASSADRQGTEKLFF. Written as DNA, the CDR3 is TGTGCCAGCAGCGCCGATAGACAGGGGACTGAAAAACTGTTTTTT. The chain employs TRBV4-2 and TRBJ1-4; 8 bases fit TRBD1. The CDR3 loop spans 15 amino acids. Germline-derived CDR1 and CDR2 are LGHNA and YNFKEQ. Trimming removed 5 bases from V and 7 bases from J; junction bases left unmatched: 9.

This chain joins TRBV20-1 and TRBJ2-3; 7 bases fit TRBD2. CDR1 and CDR2 (germline): DFQATT, SNEGSKA (reference sequence). This CDR3 has 15 residues. V lost 3 bases to trimming and J lost 2 bases; unmatched junction nucleotides: 8. The CDR3 loop reads CSASLLAGVTDTQYF. The CDR3 DNA follows: TGCAGTGCTAGTCTTCTTGCGGGGGTCACAGATACGCAGTATTTT.

The genes are TRBV11-2 and TRBJ1-1; D is perhaps TRBD1 (6 bases). CDR3 length equals 13 residues. V lost 6 bases and J 1 base, leaving 9 bases between the germline ends. CDR1 SGHAT and CDR2 FQNNGV come from the germline V gene. The CDR3 sequence: CASRHRENTEAFF. In DNA form, the CDR3 reads TGTGCCAGCAGGCACAGGGAGAACACTGAAGCTTTCTTT.

The chain couples TRBV5-1 to TRBJ2-2; TRBD2 is a possible D gene (6 bases). The CDR3 is 14 residues long. From germline, CDR1 is SGHRS and CDR2 YFSETQ. V was shortened by 4 bases and J by 7 bases, with 14 bases between the two germline ends. CDR3 residues: CASSTDSGRGELFF. The CDR3 DNA is TGCGCCAGCAGCACCGATAGCGGCCGCGGGGAGCTGTTTTTT. Filled out from reference TRBV5-1 and TRBJ2-2, the complete variable domain reads KAGVTQTPRYLIKTRGQQVTLSCSPISGHRSVSWYQQTPGQGLQFLFEYFSETQRNKGNFPGRFSGRQFSNSRSEMNVSTLELGDSALYLCASSTDSGRGELFFGEGSRLTVL.

CDR3 DNA sequence: TGTGCCAGCAGAGGGGAAGGGTATCGGGGCTACACCTTC. Its translation: CASRGEGYRGYTF. The chain recombines TRBV6-5 with TRBJ1-2; a possible D gene is TRBD1 (5 bases). The V end was cut by 6 bases, the J end by 8 bases, with 16 bases between. The germline CDR1 and CDR2 sequences are MNHEY and SVGAGI. This CDR3 spans 13 amino acids.

The chain employs TRBV24-1 and TRBJ2-2, with 9 bases matching TRBD1. The V gene end was trimmed by 3 bases and the J gene end by 3 bases; junction bases not matched to a gene: 4. Germline-derived CDR1 and CDR2 are KGHDR and SFDVKD. This CDR3 has 16 residues. CDR3 DNA sequence: TGTGCCACCAGTGATGCCGACAGGGGGTACACCGGGGAGCTGTTTTTT. Protein product: CATSDADRGYTGELFF.

CDR3 sequence: CASRTRGYNQPQHF. The CDR3 DNA sequence: TGTGCCAGCAGGACAAGGGGCTACAATCAGCCCCAGCATTTT. The V gene is TRBV19, the J gene TRBJ1-5, with D perhaps TRBD1 (5 bases). Germline V CDR1 and CDR2: LNHDA, SQIVND (reference sequence). The CDR3 runs to 14 residues. V lost 9 bases and J lost 3, with 15 bases in between. The full variable domain, completed using reference TRBV19 and TRBJ1-5, is DGGITQSPKYLFRKEGQNVTLSCEQNLNHDAMYWYRQDPGQGLRLIYYSQIVNDFQKGDIAEGYSVSREKKESFPLTVTSAQKNPTAFYLCASRTRGYNQPQHFGDGTRLSIL.

This clone was seen only once. This sample also contains other DNA sequences that code for the same CDR3. The chain couples TRBV5-1 to TRBJ2-5, with TRBD2 matching 8 bases. The length of the CDR3 is 13 residues. Germline V gene data show CDR1 as SGHRS and CDR2 as YFSETQ. After removal of 4 bases from V and 5 bases from J, the junction contained 4 bases not matched to a gene. The CDR3 is CASSPGGRETQYF. The DNA of the CDR3 is TGCGCCAGCAGCCCGGGAGGGCGGGAGACCCAGTACTTC.